This TCR beta chain was captured by sequencing in a study of T-cell reconstitution after alpha-beta-depleted transplantation in children. Findings and limits, study-wide: Diversity and T-cell counts at one year after transplant derived mostly from new T cells. In some patients, recipient T cells and intrathymic progenitors surviving conditioning explained high day-60 diversity. Expanded graft clones numbering several hundred reportedly gave rise to alpha-beta T cells about two months after transplant.

Germline assignment: CDR1 SGHRS and CDR2 YFSETQ. This CDR3 is 11 amino acids long. This clonotype appeared many times. Its antigen is not known. One junction end does not reproduce the germline sequence, and a read error may be involved. The authors prepared the TCRbeta library with unique molecular identifiers. TCRdb re-derived calls from the PCR reads in MiXCR, one entry per CDR3 protein. Of roughly 400,000 distinct CDR3 sequences listed, around two fifths are singletons. The chain couples TRBV5-1 to TRBJ2-5; a weak D match, TRBD2 (5 bases). The TCR comes from a girl aged 2 to 10 with aplastic anemia, due to receive a stem cell transplant. The sequences come from PBMCs, collected before TCRalphabeta/CD19-depleted stem cell transplant. This CDR3 reads CASSGQETQYF. CDR3 in DNA: TGTGCCAGCAGCGGACAAGAGACCCAGTACTTC.